Presented here are 14 T cell receptor beta chains from one specimen sequenced in a study of T cell repertoires in cytomegalovirus infection. From the reads, TCRdb called clonotypes with MiXCR, one entry per CDR3 protein. The table has about 490,000 distinct CDR3 sequences, around 27% seen once. The sample comprised PBMCs. The receptors shown here come from a human donor in good health (CMV status not recorded). Some clones in this sample may be carry-over from other donors' samples.

The rearrangement joins TRBV29-1 to TRBJ1-2, with D possibly matching TRBD1 (5 bases). V gave up 0 bases and J gave up 6 bases, with 17 bases separating them. The CDR3 contains 15 residues. The germline V gene encodes CDR1 SQVTM and CDR2 ANQGSEA. In DNA form, the CDR3 reads TGCAGCGTTGAAGAGGCCGGGGGTCGTGGGGATGGCTACACCTTC. Translating it yields CSVEEAGGRGDGYTF.

This clonotype was counted only a few times. CDR3 in amino acids: CASTPPGSSYNEQFF. DNA of the CDR3: TGTGCCAGCACCCCCCCAGGGAGCTCCTACAATGAGCAGTTCTTC. The chain uses TRBV7-6 and TRBJ2-1; D may correspond to TRBD1 or TRBD2 (5 bases each). Per the germline V gene, CDR1 is SGHVS and CDR2 is FNYEAQ. The CDR3 is 15 residues long. Deletions cut 7 bases from V and 0 bases from J, with 13 bases between.

This clonotype appeared many times. The V gene is TRBV12-3 or TRBV12-4, the J gene TRBJ1-1, with a tentative D call TRBD1 (5 bases). The V end lost 8 bases, the J end lost 0 bases, and 25 bases lay between the germline ends. This CDR3 spans 18 amino acids. The CDR3 nucleotides are TGTGCCAGCCGCGTGGCCTTAGCCCTGGGGGGGATGAACACTGAAGCTTTCTTT. Protein product: CASRVALALGGMNTEAFF.

The V and J genes are TRBV27 and TRBJ2-1; 10 positions agree with TRBD2. After removal of 4 bases from V and 6 bases from J, the junction contained 3 bases not matched to a gene. The germline V gene encodes CDR1 MNHEY and CDR2 SMNVEV (reference sequence). CDR3 length: 14 residues. In nucleotides, the CDR3 is TGTGCCAGCAGTTGGACTAGCGGAGGCAATGAGCAGTTCTTC. Protein product: CASSWTSGGNEQFF.

V gene TRBV5-4 combines with J gene TRBJ1-1; maybe TRBD1 (5 bases). This CDR3 spans 15 amino acids. V lost 4 bases, J lost 5 bases, and 18 bases lay in between. Germline V CDR1 and CDR2: SGHNT, YYREEE (reference sequence). The CDR3 loop is CASSNTMGGITEAFF. The CDR3 coding sequence is TGTGCCAGCAGCAACACGATGGGGGGTATTACTGAAGCTTTCTTT.

Many counts were recorded for this clonotype. The chain carries TRBV7-2 and TRBJ2-1, with D possibly TRBD1 on 6 matching bases. V was trimmed by 4 bases and J by 6 bases, leaving 10 bases between them. The CDR3 totals 13 residues. Germline CDR1 is SGHTA and CDR2 is FQGNSA. The CDR3 here is CASSYGTLNEQFF. The CDR3, as DNA: TGTGCCAGCAGCTATGGGACACTCAATGAGCAGTTCTTC.

The rearrangement joins TRBV7-3 to TRBJ2-3, with TRBD1 identical over 7 bases. Losses at the gene ends were 5 bases for V and 1 base for J; bases not matched to a gene: 15. CDR3 length: 18 residues. The germline CDR1 and CDR2 sequences are SGHTA and FQGTGA. The CDR3 loop is CASSPLSPGGAGTDTQYF. The CDR3 bases are TGTGCCAGCAGCCCCCTATCCCCAGGGGGAGCTGGCACAGATACGCAGTATTTT.

This sequence joins TRBV5-1 and TRBJ1-4; no reliable D call. Trimming took 6 bases from V and 3 from J, leaving 15 bases between them. Germline V gene data show CDR1 as SGHRS and CDR2 as YFSETQ. This CDR3 is built from 15 residues. CDR3 residues: CASTPRGTANEKLFF. The CDR3 DNA follows: TGCGCCAGCACACCGCGGGGAACCGCTAATGAAAAACTGTTTTTT.

This clonotype turned up a few times. J is TRBJ2-1 and V is TRBV7-2; no clear D. V was trimmed by 5 bases and J by 4 bases, leaving 9 bases between them. The germline gives CDR1 SGHTA, CDR2 FQGNSA. This CDR3 is 13 amino acids long. The CDR3 nucleotides are TGTGCCAGCAGCGCACCTCAGTACAATGAGCAGTTCTTC. The encoded protein is CASSAPQYNEQFF.

The chain recombines TRBV12-3 or TRBV12-4 with TRBJ2-3; 7 bases fit TRBD2. V was pared by 5 bases and J by 0 bases, with 8 bases of the junction left unmatched. The length of the CDR3 is 16 residues. The CDR3 reads CASSGGSGASTDTQYF. The CDR3 nucleotides read TGTGCCAGCAGTGGTGGCAGCGGGGCAAGCACAGATACGCAGTATTTT.

In the case of this clonotype: Germline is not matched at one junction end, which may reflect a read error. This chain's CDR3 is CASRLAGGGETQYF. CDR3 bases: TGTGCCAGCAGATTAGCGGGAGGGGGAGAGACCCAGTACTTC. V gene TRBV12-3 or TRBV12-4 combines with J gene TRBJ2-5; 11 bases fit TRBD2. CDR3 size: 14 residues.

This clonotype occurred a few times. This chain uses TRBV4-3 with TRBJ2-3, with no clear D. V was cut by 1 base and J by 6 bases, with 8 bases left in between. CDR1 is LGHNA and CDR2 is YSLEER in the germline V gene. This CDR3 spans 13 amino acids. This CDR3 reads CASSQGLGDTQYF. The CDR3, as DNA: TGCGCCAGCAGCCAAGGGCTTGGGGATACGCAGTATTTT.

This clonotype has a handful of counts. The CDR3 bases are TGTGCCAGTAAACCGGGACAGGCGTTGAATACGCAGTATTTT. This encodes CASKPGQALNTQYF. The chain uses TRBV19 and TRBJ2-3; TRBD1 aligns across 8 bases. Trimming removed 7 bases from V and 7 bases from J; junction bases left unmatched: 10. From germline, CDR1 is LNHDA and CDR2 SQIVND (reference sequence). The CDR3 is 14 residues long.

The chain is built from TRBV7-9 and TRBJ2-7; D is unclear. This CDR3 is 12 amino acids long. Between the trimmed V and J ends, which lost 8 bases and 6 bases, there was a span of 14 bases. Per germline, CDR1 SEHNR and CDR2 FQNEAQ (reference sequence). CDR3: CASSSLGPEQYV. The DNA of the CDR3 is TGTGCCAGCTCCTCCCTCGGACCCGAGCAGTACGTC.